These 20 T cell receptor beta chains were sequenced from one sample in a study of cytomegalovirus exposure and HLA in healthy donors. Some clones are missing from TCRdb's copy, which holds only in-frame ones; the method was immunoSEQ multiplex PCR. This table holds 190,000 or so clones, about 86% found once. Sequencing was done on a sample of PBMCs. The receptor set was obtained from a woman aged 18-29 years in good health and CMV-seropositive.

This clone is a singleton in its sample. The chain combines TRBV5-1 with TRBJ1-5, with D possibly being TRBD1 (5 bases). The CDR3 has 14 residues. The germline gives CDR1 SGHRS, CDR2 YFSETQ. V was pared by 4 bases and J by 7 bases, with 15 bases between. The DNA of the CDR3 is TGCGCCAGCAGCCCGGGGGAAGGTGAACAGCCCCAGCATTTT. This sequence encodes CASSPGEGEQPQHF.

The J gene is TRBJ2-7, the V gene TRBV15, with unresolved D. Per germline, CDR1 LNHNV and CDR2 YYDKDF (reference sequence). Between the trimmed V and J ends, which lost 1 base and 0 bases, there was a span of 10 bases. The CDR3 has 15 amino acids. The CDR3 nucleotides are TGTGCCACCAGCAGAGGTGCGACACGCTCCTACGAGCAGTACTTC. Its protein is CATSRGATRSYEQYF.

This chain links TRBV5-1 with TRBJ2-1, with D tentatively TRBD2 (6 bases). The CDR3 has 15 residues. V lost 4 bases, J lost 8 bases, and 19 bases lay in between. Germline values: CDR1 SGHRS, CDR2 YFSETQ. CDR3 in amino acids: CASSPAGGGGHEQFF. CDR3 nucleotide sequence: TGCGCCAGCAGCCCAGCTGGGGGAGGAGGGCATGAGCAGTTCTTC.

CDR3 amino acids: CASSLDLGAAVMGYTF. The CDR3 DNA reads TGCGCCAGCAGCTTGGATCTGGGGGCAGCCGTCATGGGCTACACCTTC. The gene calls are TRBV5-1 and TRBJ1-2, with D possibly matching TRBD1 (6 bases). Trimming cost V 0 bases and J 8 bases, with 20 bases left between them. CDR1 is SGHRS, CDR2 YFSETQ, per germline. This CDR3 has 16 residues. Using reference TRBV5-1 and TRBJ1-2 for the parts outside the CDR3, the full variable domain is KAGVTQTPRYLIKTRGQQVTLSCSPISGHRSVSWYQQTPGQGLQFLFEYFSETQRNKGNFPGRFSGRQFSNSRSEMNVSTLELGDSALYLCASSLDLGAAVMGYTFGSGTRLTVV.

The V call is TRBV6-1, the J call TRBJ1-1, with 7 bases matching TRBD1. This CDR3 is built from 14 residues. Germline loops: CDR1 MNHNS, CDR2 SASEGT. Trimming at V came to 7 bases and at J to 4 bases, leaving 9 bases not matched to a gene. CDR3 bases: TGTGCCAGCACACCCCGGGACAGTGTCACTGAAGCTTTCTTT. Protein sequence: CASTPRDSVTEAFF.

In regard to this clone: In the same sample, other DNA sequences code for this CDR3. This chain joins TRBV19 and TRBJ2-1; a weak D match, TRBD2 (5 bases). The CDR3 length is 12 residues. V lost 5 bases, J lost 9 bases, and 11 bases lay in between. Germline V gives CDR1 LNHDA, CDR2 SQIVND (reference sequence). In DNA, the CDR3 is TGTGCCAGTAGTCCTTCCGGGGTTGAGCAGTTCTTC. This translates into CASSPSGVEQFF.

The chain carries TRBV9 and TRBJ2-3; 9 nucleotides match TRBD2. The junction had 0 bases not matched to a gene; V was cut back by 7 bases and J by 6 bases. The CDR3 runs 11 residues. CDR1 and CDR2 (germline): SGDLS, YYNGEE. The CDR3 reads CASGLADTQYF. The DNA of the CDR3 is TGTGCCAGCGGACTAGCGGATACGCAGTATTTT.

The chain carries TRBV5-1 and TRBJ2-1; 8 positions match TRBD1. Unmatched junction bases numbered 4, after V lost 5 bases and J lost 6 bases. The germline gives CDR1 SGHRS, CDR2 YFSETQ. The CDR3 totals 13 residues. CDR3 in amino acids: CASSPGQGNEQFF. In DNA form, the CDR3 reads TGCGCCAGCAGTCCAGGACAGGGCAATGAGCAGTTCTTC.

The chain combines TRBV10-3 with TRBJ1-1, with D tentatively TRBD1 (5 bases). The CDR3 extends over 12 amino acids. The germline V gene encodes CDR1 ENHRY and CDR2 SYGVKD. Deletions cut 3 bases from V and 7 bases from J, with 9 bases between. The CDR3 sequence: CAISDKQGEAFF. CDR3 bases: TGTGCCATCAGTGATAAGCAGGGTGAAGCTTTCTTT.

The gene calls are TRBV6-1 and TRBJ2-3; TRBD1 aligns across 9 bases. Germline CDR1 is MNHNS and CDR2 is SASEGT. Unmatched junction bases numbered 10, after V lost 10 bases and J lost 2 bases. The CDR3 runs 15 residues. The CDR3 here is CATVRTGVFTDTQYF. CDR3 DNA: TGTGCCACCGTTCGGACAGGGGTTTTCACAGATACGCAGTATTTT.

V and J are TRBV5-1 and TRBJ2-1; D may be TRBD2 (5 bases). CDR1 and CDR2 from the germline V gene are SGHRS and YFSETQ. V was trimmed by 4 bases and J by 5 bases, leaving 10 bases between them. The CDR3 is 13 amino acids. The CDR3 nucleotides are TGCGCCAGCAGCCCATCGGGGAACAATGAGCAGTTCTTC. Translated: CASSPSGNNEQFF.

The J gene is TRBJ1-3, the V gene TRBV6-5; possible D gene TRBD1, 5 bases. Germline lookup yields CDR1 MNHEY and CDR2 SVGAGI. The CDR3 length is 14 residues. The ends were cut back, 7 bases at V and 3 bases at J, with 13 bases in the middle. This CDR3 is CASKLRGSGNTIYF. The CDR3 nucleotides read TGTGCCAGCAAGTTACGGGGGAGTGGAAACACCATATATTTT.

This chain joins TRBV4-2 and TRBJ2-1; 10 nucleotides match TRBD1. Germline V CDR1 and CDR2: LGHNA, YNFKEQ. The CDR3 length is 12 residues. V lost 4 bases, J lost 15 bases, and 6 bases stayed unmatched. The CDR3 DNA reads TGTGCCAGCAGCCGAAACGGACAGGGGGGGTTCTTC. Translating gives CASSRNGQGGFF.

The rearrangement links TRBV6-1 to TRBJ1-6; D gene uncertain. V lost 1 base and J lost 0, with 7 bases in between. This CDR3 has 16 residues. Germline V gene data show CDR1 as MNHNS and CDR2 as SASEGT. Here the CDR3 DNA reads TGTGCCAGCAGTGAAGACGCGAGCTCCTATAATTCACCCCTCCACTTT. Translation: CASSEDASSYNSPLHF.

The V and J genes are TRBV2 and TRBJ2-2; tentatively, D is TRBD2 (6 bases). The CDR3 consists of 14 residues. Germline V lookup: CDR1 SNHLY, CDR2 FYNNEI. Trimming took 7 bases from V and 3 from J, leaving 12 bases between them. The CDR3 DNA reads as TGTGCCAGCATGGATAGCGGCTACACCGGGGAGCTGTTTTTT. Translating gives CASMDSGYTGELFF.

This chain connects TRBV5-4 to TRBJ1-2; 9 bases agree with TRBD1. Germline CDR1 reads SGHNT; CDR2 reads YYREEE (reference sequence). With 5 bases clipped from V and 4 bases from J, the junction kept 12 bases outside the gene matches. The CDR3 contains 16 residues. For the CDR3, the DNA is TGTGCCAGCAGTTTTACCCGACAGGGGGGGGGCTATGGCTACACCTTC. Its protein product is CASSFTRQGGGYGYTF.

The CDR3 bases are TGTGCCAGTAGCCTCCCTAGCAATCAGCCCCAGCATTTT. This translates into CASSLPSNQPQHF. The chain uses TRBV19 and TRBJ1-5; D not certain. There are 13 residues in the CDR3. CDR1 and CDR2 from the germline V gene are LNHDA and SQIVND (reference sequence). Trimming took off 6 bases at V and 0 bases at J, with 6 bases between the two ends.

The rearrangement uses TRBV2 and TRBJ1-5, with a weak D call TRBD1 (6 bases). CDR1 is SNHLY and CDR2 is FYNNEI in the germline V gene. The CDR3 has 12 residues. Trimming left V 11 bases short and J 9 bases short, with 17 bases between. CDR3 sequence: CASRLQGSPQHF. Here the CDR3 DNA reads TGTGCCTCGCGGTTACAGGGTTCGCCCCAGCATTTT.

This chain joins TRBV11-2 and TRBJ1-1; 7 bases map to TRBD1. V was clipped by 5 bases and J by 4 bases; unmatched bases: 16. The CDR3 has 17 residues. Germline V gene data show CDR1 as SGHAT and CDR2 as FQNNGV. The CDR3 is CASSRQMRGQGITEAFF. CDR3 coding DNA: TGTGCCAGCAGCCGCCAGATGAGGGGGCAGGGTATCACTGAAGCTTTCTTT.

This clone was detected only once. This chain connects TRBV19 to TRBJ1-5; no clear D. The CDR3 runs to 13 residues. V shed 3 bases and J shed 5 bases, with 8 bases lying between them. Germline loops: CDR1 LNHDA, CDR2 SQIVND (reference sequence). CDR3 sequence: CASSIGRDQPQHF. The CDR3 region has the DNA TGTGCCAGTAGTATCGGGAGGGATCAGCCCCAGCATTTT.